This T cell receptor (beta chain) was sequenced in a study of blood T cell repertoires in COVID-19. Study-wide background: Italy, Spain and the United States were the sources of the convalescent and acute COVID-19 samples. PBMCs, B-cell-depleted T cells, or T cells were the source of the cDNA or gDNA that made up the material.

In the authors' methods: Nucleated cell number was recorded as an estimate derived from reference gene primer amplification. Sequenced by immunoSEQ multiplex PCR; TCRdb stores in-frame clones only, minus some. Clonal size and the V and J genes are those of that table, whereas D and trimming came from the DNA. The sample consists of nearly 25,000 clones, around 81% of them appearing once. The V end lost 2 bases, the J end lost 5 bases, and 11 bases lay between the germline ends. This CDR3 is built from 14 residues. Germline V gene sequence: CDR1 SGHRS, CDR2 YFSETQ. Material: peripheral blood. The chain has TRBV5-1 and TRBJ2-1; D might be TRBD1 (5 bases). The receptor comes from a man between 65 and 85 years old with acute or convalescent COVID-19. CDR3 bases: TGCGCCAGCAGCTTCCAGGGAATAGACAATGAGCAGTTCTTC. Translating gives CASSFQGIDNEQFF.